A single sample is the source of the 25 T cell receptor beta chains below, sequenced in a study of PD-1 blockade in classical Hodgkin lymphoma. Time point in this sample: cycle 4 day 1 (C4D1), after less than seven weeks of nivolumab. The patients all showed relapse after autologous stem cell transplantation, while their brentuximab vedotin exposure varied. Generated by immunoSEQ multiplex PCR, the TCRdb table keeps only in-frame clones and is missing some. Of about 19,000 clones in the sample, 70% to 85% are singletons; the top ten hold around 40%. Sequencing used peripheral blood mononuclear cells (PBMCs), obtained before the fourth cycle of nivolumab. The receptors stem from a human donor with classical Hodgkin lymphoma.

In DNA form, the CDR3 reads TGTGCCAGCGTGTTTGACACAGATAACACTGAAGCTTTCTTT. Translating gives CASVFDTDNTEAFF. This chain links TRBV2 with TRBJ1-1, with D uncertain. V lost 8 bases and J lost 2, with 15 bases in between. The CDR3 is 14 amino acids. CDR1 and CDR2 (germline): SNHLY, FYNNEI.

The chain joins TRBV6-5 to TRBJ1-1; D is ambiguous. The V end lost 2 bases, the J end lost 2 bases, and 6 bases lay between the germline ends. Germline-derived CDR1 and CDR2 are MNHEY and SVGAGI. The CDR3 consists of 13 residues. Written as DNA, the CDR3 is TGTGCCAGCAGTTACAACGGTAACACTGAAGCTTTCTTT. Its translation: CASSYNGNTEAFF.

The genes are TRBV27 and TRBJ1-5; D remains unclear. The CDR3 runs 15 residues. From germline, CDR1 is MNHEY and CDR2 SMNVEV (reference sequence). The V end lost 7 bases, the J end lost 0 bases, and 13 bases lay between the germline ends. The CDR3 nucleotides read TGTGCCAGCACCGCGAGGGAGAATAGCAATCAGCCCCAGCATTTT. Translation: CASTARENSNQPQHF.

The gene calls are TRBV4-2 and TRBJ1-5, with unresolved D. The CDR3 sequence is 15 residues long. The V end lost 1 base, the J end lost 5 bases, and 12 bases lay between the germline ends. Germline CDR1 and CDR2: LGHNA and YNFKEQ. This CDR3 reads CASSQGLSGDQPQHF. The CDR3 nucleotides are TGTGCCAGCAGCCAAGGACTGTCGGGTGATCAGCCCCAGCATTTT.

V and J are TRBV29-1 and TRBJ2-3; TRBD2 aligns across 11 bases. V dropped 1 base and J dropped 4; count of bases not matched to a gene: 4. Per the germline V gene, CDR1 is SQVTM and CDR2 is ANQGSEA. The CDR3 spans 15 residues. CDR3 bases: TGCAGCGTTGAAGGAACTAGCGGGAGCTCAGATACGCAGTATTTT. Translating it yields CSVEGTSGSSDTQYF.

The CDR3 loop is CASNNGQAFYGYTF. The CDR3, as DNA: TGTGCCAGCAACAACGGACAGGCTTTCTATGGCTACACCTTC. The gene calls are TRBV6-5 and TRBJ1-2; 7 bases fit TRBD1. Germline V gene sequence: CDR1 MNHEY, CDR2 SVGAGI. The trim removed 7 bases at V and 4 bases at J, leaving 9 bases unmatched. The CDR3 totals 14 residues.

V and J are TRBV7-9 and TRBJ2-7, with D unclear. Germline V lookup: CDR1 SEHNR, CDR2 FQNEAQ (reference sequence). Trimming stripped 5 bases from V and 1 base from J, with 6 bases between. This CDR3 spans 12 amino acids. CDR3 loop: CASSAGSYEQYF. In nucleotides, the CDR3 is TGTGCCAGCAGCGCCGGGTCCTACGAGCAGTACTTC.

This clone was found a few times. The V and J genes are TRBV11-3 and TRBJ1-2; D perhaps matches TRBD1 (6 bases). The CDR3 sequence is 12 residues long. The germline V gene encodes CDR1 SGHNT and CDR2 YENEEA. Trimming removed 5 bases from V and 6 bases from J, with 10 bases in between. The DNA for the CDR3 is TGTGCCAGCAGCCAGGGGCGGGATGGCTACACCTTC. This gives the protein CASSQGRDGYTF.

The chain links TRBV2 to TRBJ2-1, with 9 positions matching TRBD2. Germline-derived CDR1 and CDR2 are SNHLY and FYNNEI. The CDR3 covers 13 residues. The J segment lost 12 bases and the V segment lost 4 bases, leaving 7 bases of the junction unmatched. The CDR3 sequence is CASSAAGGPRQFF. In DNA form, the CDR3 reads TGTGCCAGCAGTGCGGCGGGAGGGCCTCGGCAGTTCTTC.

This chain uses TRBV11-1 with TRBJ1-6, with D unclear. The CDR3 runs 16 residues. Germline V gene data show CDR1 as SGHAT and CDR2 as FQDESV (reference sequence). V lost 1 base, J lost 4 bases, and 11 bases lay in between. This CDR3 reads CASSLGTSFYNSPLHF. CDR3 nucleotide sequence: TGTGCCAGCAGCTTAGGAACCAGTTTTTATAATTCACCCCTCCACTTT.

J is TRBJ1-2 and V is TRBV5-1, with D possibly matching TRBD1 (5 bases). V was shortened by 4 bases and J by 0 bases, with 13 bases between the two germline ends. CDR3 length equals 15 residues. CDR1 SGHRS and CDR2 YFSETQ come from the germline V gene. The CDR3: CASSRAGGANYGYTF. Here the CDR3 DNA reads TGCGCCAGCAGCCGGGCCGGAGGGGCTAACTATGGCTACACCTTC.

This CDR3 is CASSIAGAYNEQFF. The CDR3 coding sequence is TGTGCCAGTAGTATAGCGGGCGCCTACAATGAGCAGTTCTTC. The rearrangement joins TRBV19 to TRBJ2-1; the D is unclear. Trimming removed 1 base at V and 2 bases at J, with 6 bases between. This CDR3 spans 14 amino acids. Looked up from germline, CDR1 is LNHDA and CDR2 is SQIVND (reference sequence). The variable domain in full, with the rest retrieved from reference TRBV19 and TRBJ2-1, is DGGITQSPKYLFRKEGQNVTLSCEQNLNHDAMYWYRQDPGQGLRLIYYSQIVNDFQKGDIAEGYSVSREKKESFPLTVTSAQKNPTAFYLCASSIAGAYNEQFFGPGTRLTVL.

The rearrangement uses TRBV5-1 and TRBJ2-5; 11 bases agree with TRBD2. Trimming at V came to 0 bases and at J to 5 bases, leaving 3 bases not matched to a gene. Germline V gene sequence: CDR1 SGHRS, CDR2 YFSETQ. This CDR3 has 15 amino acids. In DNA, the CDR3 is TGCGCCAGCAGCTTGGGGTCTAGCGGGAGGGAGACCCAGTACTTC. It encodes CASSLGSSGRETQYF.

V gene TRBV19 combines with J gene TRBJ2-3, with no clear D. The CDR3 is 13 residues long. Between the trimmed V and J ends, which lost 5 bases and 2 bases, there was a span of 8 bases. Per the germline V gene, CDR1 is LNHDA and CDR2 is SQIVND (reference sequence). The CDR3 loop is CASSPTYTDTQYF. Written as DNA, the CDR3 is TGTGCCAGTAGTCCCACGTACACAGATACGCAGTATTTT.

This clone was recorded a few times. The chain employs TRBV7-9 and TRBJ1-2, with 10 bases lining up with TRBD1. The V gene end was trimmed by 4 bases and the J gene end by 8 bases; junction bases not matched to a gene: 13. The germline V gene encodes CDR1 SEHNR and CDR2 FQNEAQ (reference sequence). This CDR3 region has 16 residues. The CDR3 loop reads CASSYLRDRGSTGYTF. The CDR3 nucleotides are TGTGCCAGCAGCTACCTCCGGGACAGGGGAAGTACCGGCTACACCTTC.

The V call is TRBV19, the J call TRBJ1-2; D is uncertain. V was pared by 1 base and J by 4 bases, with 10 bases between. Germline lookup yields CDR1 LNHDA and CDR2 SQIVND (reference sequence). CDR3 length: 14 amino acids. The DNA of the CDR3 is TGTGCCAGTAGTATAGCGGGCGGCGGCTATGGCTACACCTTC. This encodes CASSIAGGGYGYTF. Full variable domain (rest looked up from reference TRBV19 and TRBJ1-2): DGGITQSPKYLFRKEGQNVTLSCEQNLNHDAMYWYRQDPGQGLRLIYYSQIVNDFQKGDIAEGYSVSREKKESFPLTVTSAQKNPTAFYLCASSIAGGGYGYTFGSGTRLTVV.

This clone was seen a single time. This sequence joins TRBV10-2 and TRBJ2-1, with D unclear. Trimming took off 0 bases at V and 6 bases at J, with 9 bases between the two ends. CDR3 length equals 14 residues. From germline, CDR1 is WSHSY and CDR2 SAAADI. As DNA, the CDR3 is TGCGCCAGCAGTGAGTCAGGAAGAAGCAATGAGCAGTTCTTC. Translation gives CASSESGRSNEQFF.

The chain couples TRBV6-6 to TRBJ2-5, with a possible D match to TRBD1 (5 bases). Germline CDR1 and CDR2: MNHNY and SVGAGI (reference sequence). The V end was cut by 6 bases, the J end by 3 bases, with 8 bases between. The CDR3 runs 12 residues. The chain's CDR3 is CASREGEETQYF. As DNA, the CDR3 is TGTGCCAGCAGAGAAGGGGAAGAGACCCAGTACTTC.

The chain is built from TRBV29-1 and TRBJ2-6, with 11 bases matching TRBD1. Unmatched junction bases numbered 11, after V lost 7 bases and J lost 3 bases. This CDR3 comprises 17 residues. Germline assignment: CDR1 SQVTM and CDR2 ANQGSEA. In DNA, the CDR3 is TGCAGCGCCCTAGGGGGACAGGGGGTGGATGGGGCCAACGTCCTGACTTTC. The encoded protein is CSALGGQGVDGANVLTF.

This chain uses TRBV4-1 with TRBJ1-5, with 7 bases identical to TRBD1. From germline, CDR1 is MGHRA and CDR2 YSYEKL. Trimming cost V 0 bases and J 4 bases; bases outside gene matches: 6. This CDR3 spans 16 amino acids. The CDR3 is CASSQDSGGRNQPQHF. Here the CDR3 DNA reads TGCGCCAGCAGCCAAGATTCAGGGGGGAGGAATCAGCCCCAGCATTTT.

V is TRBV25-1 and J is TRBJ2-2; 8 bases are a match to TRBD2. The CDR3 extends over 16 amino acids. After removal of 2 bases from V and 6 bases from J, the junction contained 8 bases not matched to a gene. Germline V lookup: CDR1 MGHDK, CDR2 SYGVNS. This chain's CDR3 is CASSEPRGGPSGELFF. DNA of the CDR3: TGTGCCAGCAGTGAACCACGGGGGGGCCCATCCGGGGAGCTGTTTTTT. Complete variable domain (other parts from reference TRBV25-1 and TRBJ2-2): EADIYQTPRYLVIGTGKKITLECSQTMGHDKMYWYQQDPGMELHLIHYSYGVNSTEKGDLSSESTVSRIRTEHFPLTLESARPSHTSQYLCASSEPRGGPSGELFFGEGSRLTVL.

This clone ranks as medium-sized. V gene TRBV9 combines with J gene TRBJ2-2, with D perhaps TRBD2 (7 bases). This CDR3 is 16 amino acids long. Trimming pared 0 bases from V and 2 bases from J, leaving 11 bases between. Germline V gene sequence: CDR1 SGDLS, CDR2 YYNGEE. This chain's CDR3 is CASSVVWGGNTGELFF. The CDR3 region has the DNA TGTGCCAGCAGCGTAGTCTGGGGGGGCAACACCGGGGAGCTGTTTTTT.

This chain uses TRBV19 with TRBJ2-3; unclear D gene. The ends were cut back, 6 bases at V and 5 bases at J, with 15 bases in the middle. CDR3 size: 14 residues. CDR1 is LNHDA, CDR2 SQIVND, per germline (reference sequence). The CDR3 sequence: CASRDNSRRDTQYF. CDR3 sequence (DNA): TGTGCCAGTAGAGATAACTCCCGACGAGATACGCAGTATTTT.

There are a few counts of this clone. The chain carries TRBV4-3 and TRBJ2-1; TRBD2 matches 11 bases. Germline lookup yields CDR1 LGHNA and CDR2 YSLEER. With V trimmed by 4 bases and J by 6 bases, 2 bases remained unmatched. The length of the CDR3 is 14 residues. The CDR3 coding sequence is TGCGCCAGCAGCCGCCTAGCGGGAGGCAATGAGCAGTTCTTC. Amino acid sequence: CASSRLAGGNEQFF.

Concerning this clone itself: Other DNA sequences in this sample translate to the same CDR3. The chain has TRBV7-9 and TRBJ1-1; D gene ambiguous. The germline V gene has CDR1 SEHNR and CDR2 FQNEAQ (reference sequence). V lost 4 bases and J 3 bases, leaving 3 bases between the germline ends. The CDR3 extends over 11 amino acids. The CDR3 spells CASSWDTEAFF. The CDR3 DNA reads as TGTGCCAGCAGCTGGGACACTGAAGCTTTCTTT.